This is a list of T cell receptor beta chains from one sample in a study of blood T cell repertoires in COVID-19. TCRdb's copy holds only in-frame clones and misses some; the assay was immunoSEQ multiplex PCR. The top ten clones hold around a quarter of a sample with over 110,000 clones, approximately 88% of them seen once. Material: peripheral blood. The receptors originated from a human donor in a cohort sampled during active COVID-19. The CDR3 runs from the conserved cysteine through the conserved F or W. The order of the fields is clone size, J gene, V gene, D gene, CDR3 DNA, CDR3 protein. D genes are given only for firm matches. Clone size, where shown, is once, few, many, or a class for clones that have expanded.

>NA|TRBJ2-7|TRBV6-4|TRBD2
TGTGCCAGCAGTGATTTTCCGGGACTAGCGGGGGGGAACTCTCACTACGAGCAGTACTTC
CASSDFPGLAGGNSHYEQYF
>NA|TRBJ2-1|TRBV6-2/TRBV6-3|TRBD2
TGTGCCAGCAGTTACCGTGGGACTAGCGGGGGCCGTTTCTCCTACAATGAGCAGTTCTTC
CASSYRGTSGGRFSYNEQFF
>NA|TRBJ1-3|TRBV9|NA
TGTGCCAGCAGCGTCCGATCTGGACTGCCTAACACCATATATTTT
CASSVRSGLPNTIYF
>NA|TRBJ2-1|TRBV11-3|TRBD1
TGTGCCAGCAGCCCAAACGGACAGGGGAGAGGAGAGCAGTTCTTC
CASSPNGQGRGEQFF
>NA|TRBJ2-1|TRBV3-1/TRBV3-2|NA
TGTGCCAGCAGCCTGATAGGGGGACACAATGAGCAGTTCTTC
CASSLIGGHNEQFF
>NA|TRBJ1-4|TRBV5-1|TRBD1
TGCGCCAGCAGCGCAAACACAGGGGGGGATGAAAAACTGTTTTTT
CASSANTGGDEKLFF
>NA|TRBJ2-7|TRBV12-3/TRBV12-4|NA
TGTGCCAGCAGACCGGGCAGGGCCTCCGAGCAGTACTTC
CASRPGRASEQYF
>NA|TRBJ1-2|TRBV10-3|NA
TGTGCCATCAGTGAAAGGGGTCCAACCGAGACTAACTATGGCTACACCTTC
CAISERGPTETNYGYTF
>NA|TRBJ2-3|TRBV6-2/TRBV6-3|NA
TGTGCCAGCAGTTACTCCCCCTCGGGTACGCAGTATTTT
CASSYSPSGTQYF
>NA|TRBJ2-5|TRBV6-5|TRBD1
TGTGCCAGCAGTCTACAGGGGCGGGAGACCCAGTACTTC
CASSLQGRETQYF
>NA|TRBJ2-1|TRBV3-1/TRBV3-2|NA
TGTGCCAGCAGCCAAGTTCTACTGGTTGAGCAGTTCTTC
CASSQVLLVEQFF
>NA|TRBJ1-2|TRBV7-9|NA
TGTGCCAGCGCCGCCGGCGCGGAGGGCTACACCTTC
CASAAGAEGYTF
>NA|TRBJ1-5|TRBV3-1/TRBV3-2|NA
TGTGCCAGCAGCCAAGGCCCACAGGAGCCCCAGCATTTT
CASSQGPQEPQHF
>NA|TRBJ1-5|TRBV12-3/TRBV12-4|NA
TGTGCCAGCAGTCCCAGACGGGAGCAGCCCCAGCATTTT
CASSPRREQPQHF
>NA|TRBJ2-3|TRBV7-8|NA
TGTGCCAGCAGCTTACCCGCCCAAACAGGTTTGGATACGCAGTATTTT
CASSLPAQTGLDTQYF
>NA|TRBJ2-7|TRBV7-3|TRBD1
TGTGCCAGCAGCTCAGTTGGGACAGGAGAGCAGTACTTC
CASSSVGTGEQYF
>once|TRBJ2-3|TRBV12-5|TRBD2
TGTGCTAGTGGATTCTGGGGCGGGAGTAAAGATACGCAGTATTTT
CASGFWGGSKDTQYF
>NA|TRBJ2-2|TRBV5-5|NA
TGTGCCAGCAGCACAGGCGACCCTTACACCGGGGAGCTGTTTTTT
CASSTGDPYTGELFF
>NA|TRBJ2-3|TRBV5-4|NA
TGTGCCAGCAGCTTGGGGCCAGGGAGCACAGATACGCAGTATTTT
CASSLGPGSTDTQYF
>NA|TRBJ1-3|TRBV11-1|NA
TGTGCCAGCAGCTTAGCCGACAGGTCCTCTGGAAACACCATATATTTT
CASSLADRSSGNTIYF
>NA|TRBJ2-2|TRBV6-2/TRBV6-3|NA
TGTGCCAGCAGTTACTCGGCCCCCCCCCACGGGGAGCTGTTTTTT
CASSYSAPPHGELFF
>NA|TRBJ1-1|TRBV4-1|NA
TGCGCCAGCAGCCAAGAAATTGGGAGGGGAATTGAAGCTTTCTTT
CASSQEIGRGIEAFF
>NA|TRBJ2-3|TRBV13|NA
TGTGCCAGCAGCTATAGCCCCCTTACAGGGTCAGATACGCAGTATTTT
CASSYSPLTGSDTQYF
>NA|TRBJ1-1|TRBV18|NA
TGTGCCAGCACCCTGCAGGAGGGCAACACTGAAGCTTTCTTT
CASTLQEGNTEAFF
>once|TRBJ1-3|TRBV29-1|NA
TGCAGCGTTGAAGTTACTAGCTCTGGAAACACCATATATTTT
CSVEVTSSGNTIYF
>NA|TRBJ2-1|TRBV5-1|TRBD1
TGCGCCACCAGGGATGGGACAGGGGGCAATGAGCAGTTCTTC
CATRDGTGGNEQFF
>NA|TRBJ1-3|TRBV5-1|NA
TGCGCCAGCAGCCCCCAAGCCCAAATCTCTGGAAACACCATATATTTT
CASSPQAQISGNTIYF
>few|TRBJ2-2|TRBV4-1|NA
TGCGCCAGCAGCCAAGCCCTTGCGAGAGGGAACACCGGGGAGCTGTTTTTT
CASSQALARGNTGELFF
>NA|TRBJ2-7|TRBV5-1|NA
TGCGCCAGCAGCCCCCGGAACAGGGACGAGCAGTACTTC
CASSPRNRDEQYF
>NA|TRBJ1-1|TRBV9|TRBD1
TGTGCCAGCAGCACAGGGGGCTTCACTGAAGCTTTCTTT
CASSTGGFTEAFF
>NA|TRBJ2-1|TRBV3-1/TRBV3-2|NA
TGTGCCAGCAGCCAGGCCAATGAGCAGTTCTTC
CASSQANEQFF
>once|TRBJ2-1|TRBV29-1|NA
TGCAGCGTTGGGGCAGATAACAATGAGCAGTTCTTC
CSVGADNNEQFF
>NA|TRBJ2-2|TRBV11-3|NA
TGTGCCAGCAGCCCCTGGGGGGGCGAGTACACCGGGGAGCTGTTTTTT
CASSPWGGEYTGELFF
>NA|TRBJ1-5|TRBV19|NA
TGTGCCAGCAAGACAGAGAGCAATCAGCCCCAGCATTTT
CASKTESNQPQHF
>NA|TRBJ1-1|TRBV3-1/TRBV3-2|TRBD1
TGTGCCAGCAGCGACAGGGGAAACACTGAAGCTTTCTTT
CASSDRGNTEAFF
>few|TRBJ1-3|TRBV6-5|NA
TGTGCCACCCACTCTGGAAACACCATATATTTT
CATHSGNTIYF
>NA|TRBJ2-4|TRBV19|NA
TGTGCCAGTAGTACAAAACCGGAGCGATCCCTAGCCAAAAACATTCAGTACTTC
CASSTKPERSLAKNIQYF
>few|TRBJ2-1|TRBV2|NA
TGTGCCAGCAGCCCGCGTGACAATGAGCAGTTCTTC
CASSPRDNEQFF
>medium-sized|TRBJ1-5|TRBV10-3|NA
TGTGCCATCGGTACGGGGGATTATAGCAATCAGCCCCAGCATTTT
CAIGTGDYSNQPQHF
>NA|TRBJ2-3|TRBV2|NA
TGTGCCAGCAGTGAAGGGTTGGGCGGCACAGATACGCAGTATTTT
CASSEGLGGTDTQYF
>NA|TRBJ1-1|TRBV11-3|NA
TGTGCCAGCAGCTCGACAGTTACCGCTGAAGCTTTCTTT
CASSSTVTAEAFF
>NA|TRBJ1-2|TRBV13|NA
TGTGCCAGCAGCTTAGGCCGGCAGGGGAATGGCTACACCTTC
CASSLGRQGNGYTF
>NA|TRBJ2-7|TRBV14|NA
TGTGCCAGCAGCCAACGCAGGGCCAGCGAGCAGTACTTC
CASSQRRASEQYF
>once|TRBJ1-4|TRBV7-9|NA
TGTGCCAGCAGCTTTTTCCGTGAAAAACTGTTTTTT
CASSFFREKLFF
>NA|TRBJ2-7|TRBV6-5|NA
TGTGCCATCAGAGCGAGGGTAGGCGAGCAGTACTTC
CAIRARVGEQYF
>few|TRBJ1-1|TRBV5-1|NA
TGCGCCAGCAGCCTACTAGGGACACCCAGGACAAACACTGAAGCTTTCTTT
CASSLLGTPRTNTEAFF
>once|TRBJ2-5|TRBV7-3|TRBD1
TGTGCCAGCAGCCACGGGACAGGGAGGCAAGAGACCCAGTACTTC
CASSHGTGRQETQYF
>NA|TRBJ2-3|TRBV18|TRBD2
TGTGCCAGCTCACCCCAGCGGGGCAGCACAGATACGCAGTATTTT
CASSPQRGSTDTQYF
>few|TRBJ2-2|TRBV5-6|TRBD2
TGTGCCAGCAGCGACCTGACTAGCGGGGCCCGGCCAAACACCGGGGAGCTGTTTTTT
CASSDLTSGARPNTGELFF
>NA|TRBJ2-5|TRBV5-1|TRBD2
TGCGCCAGCAGCCCCGGGACTACCCAAGAGACCCAGTACTTC
CASSPGTTQETQYF
>NA|TRBJ1-1|TRBV7-2|TRBD1
TGTGCCAGCAGCCCGAGACAGGGGTTGGGCACTGAAGCTTTCTTT
CASSPRQGLGTEAFF
>few|TRBJ1-1|TRBV2|TRBD1
TGTGCCAGCAGTGATGGAGACAGGGAAAATGAAGCTTTCTTT
CASSDGDRENEAFF
>NA|TRBJ1-1|TRBV29-1|NA
TGCAGCGTCTACAGGGTAGGGAACACTGAAGCTTTCTTT
CSVYRVGNTEAFF
>NA|TRBJ2-3|TRBV11-1|TRBD2
TGTGCCAGCAGCTTAAGCTGGGGGGGTACAGATACGCAGTATTTT
CASSLSWGGTDTQYF
>NA|TRBJ1-3|TRBV3-1/TRBV3-2|TRBD1
TGTGCCAGCAGCTTCCGACAGGGGTTGGGAAACACCATATATTTT
CASSFRQGLGNTIYF
>NA|TRBJ2-3|TRBV5-5|NA
TGTGCCAGCAGCCTCACCCGGGGCACAGATACGCAGTATTTT
CASSLTRGTDTQYF
>NA|TRBJ1-1|TRBV6-2/TRBV6-3|TRBD1
TGTGCCAGCAGTAAAAACGACAGGGAACCATCCGGGGCTTTCTTT
CASSKNDREPSGAFF
>NA|TRBJ2-3|TRBV23-1|NA
TGCGCCAGCAGTCAACCGATTTCCCCGGTGACAGCTAGCACAGATACGCAGTATTTT
CASSQPISPVTASTDTQYF